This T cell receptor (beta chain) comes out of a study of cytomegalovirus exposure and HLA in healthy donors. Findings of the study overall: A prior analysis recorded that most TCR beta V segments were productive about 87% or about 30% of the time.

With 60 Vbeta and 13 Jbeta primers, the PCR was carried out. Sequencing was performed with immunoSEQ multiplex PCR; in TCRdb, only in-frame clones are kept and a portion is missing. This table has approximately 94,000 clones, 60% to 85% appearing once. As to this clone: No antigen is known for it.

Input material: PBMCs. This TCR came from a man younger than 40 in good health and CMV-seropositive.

CDR3 in DNA: TGTGCCAGCAGCTTATTCGGGAGGACTGAAGCTTTCTTT. Amino acids: CASSLFGRTEAFF. This sequence joins TRBV13 and TRBJ1-1; D is unresolved. CDR3 length: 13 amino acids. V lost 2 bases, J lost 5 bases, and 9 bases lay in between. Germline values: CDR1 PRHDT, CDR2 FYEKMQ (reference sequence).